This paragraph reports one T cell receptor (beta chain). Study processing details: Researchers report that nucleated cell counts were estimated from reference gene primer amplification. Measured with immunoSEQ multiplex PCR; TCRdb has only the in-frame clones, and not every one. V and J calls and clone size follow that table, whereas D and trimming were derived from the DNA. The sample has a few hundred thousand clones; about 87% are singletons. The CDR3 contains 15 residues. The germline gives CDR1 SQVTM, CDR2 ANQGSEA. The trim removed 3 bases at V and 3 bases at J, leaving 4 bases unmatched. This record belongs to a study of blood T cell repertoires in COVID-19.

This TCR came from a woman younger than 45 with COVID-19, enrolled during active disease. The specimen sequenced was peripheral blood. The chain couples TRBV29-1 to TRBJ2-2; TRBD1 matches at 10 bases. This CDR3 is CSVDGTGVDTGELFF. The DNA of the CDR3 is TGCAGCGTTGACGGGACAGGGGTCGACACCGGGGAGCTGTTTTTT.